This TCR beta chain was sequenced in a study of human T cells and chemical hapten exposure. This sample's treatment: therapeutic diphenylcyclopropenone sensitization with weekly scalp DPC. Notes on the study in general: Patch test score rose with PT1 expanded TCRs, significant at 8, 16, 32, not 4.

Within the library, unique molecular identifiers were attached to each individual cDNA molecule. Each CDR3 protein gets one entry after TCRdb re-called the reads with MiXCR. This table holds 3,500 to 4,500 distinct CDR3 sequences, approximately 49% found once. The J segment lost 1 base and the V segment lost 3 bases, leaving 11 bases of the junction unmatched. The CDR3 is 18 residues long. Per the germline V gene, CDR1 is LNHDA and CDR2 is SQIVND (reference sequence). With regard to this clonotype: Its specificity is unknown.

V is TRBV19 and J is TRBJ2-5, with 10 bases lining up with TRBD2. The TCR was taken from an adult with alopecia areata. Some clones in this sample may be carry-over from other donors' samples. This table probably holds off-target reads from a library built for another chain. The sample was whole blood, taken before DPC sensitization or 2, 6, or about 24 weeks after (not recorded which). DNA of the CDR3: TGTGCCAGTAGTATTACCGACGGTAGCGGGGGGTTCCAAGAGACCCAGTACTTC. Translation gives CASSITDGSGGFQETQYF.